The T cell receptor beta chain under discussion was sequenced for a study of T cell responses to AZD1222 COVID-19 vaccine. Broader study findings: At baseline, seropositivity was found in only six or seven AZD1222 recipients.

Repertoires were generated with immunoSEQ multiplex PCR, while TCRdb's copy carries only in-frame clones and drops some. The sample records over 100,000 clones, 65% to 90% being singletons. This clone appeared once. Its antigen is currently unknown. The CDR3 has 14 amino acids. In germline, CDR1 is SGHNT, CDR2 YENEEA. V was cut by 0 bases and J by 6 bases, with 8 bases left in between. This sequence joins TRBV11-3 and TRBJ2-2, with D unresolved. The specimen comprised peripheral blood, sampled 28 days after the second dose of the MenACWY control vaccine. This sequence was found in an adult who received the MenACWY meningococcal vaccine as a control. The CDR3 protein is CASSLEGFAGELFF. The CDR3 region has the DNA TGTGCCAGCAGCTTAGAAGGGTTTGCCGGGGAGCTGTTTTTT.